Below are 19 T cell receptor beta chains sequenced from a single sample in a study of blood T cell repertoires in COVID-19 (dated by TCRdb to the early 2020s). Library preparation was by the immunoSEQ multiplex PCR assay. TCRdb carries this immuneACCESS record with in-frame sequences only. Its versions omit some clonotypes, under half of them owing to an unresolved V gene in the studies checked, with the rest unexplained. The sample table lists about 140,000 clones, around 90% of them with a count of one. The top ten clones comprise around 5% of the sample. The sequencing sample was made of peripheral blood. The receptors stem from a human donor in a cohort sampled during active COVID-19.

The chain links TRBV5-4 to TRBJ1-1, with D maybe TRBD1 (6 bases). Trimming shortened V by 4 bases and J by 2 bases, and 12 bases separated the two germline ends. The CDR3 has 14 amino acids. Germline CDR1 SGHNT, CDR2 YYREEE (reference sequence). The CDR3 nucleotides read TGTGCCAGCAGCGGGGGGGGCTACAACACTGAAGCTTTCTTT. Its translation is CASSGGGYNTEAFF.

Only one count was recorded for this clone. The chain employs TRBV19 and TRBJ1-3; the match to TRBD1 covers 9 bases. This CDR3 has 16 amino acids. V gave up 5 bases and J gave up 4 bases; unmatched junction bases: 9. The germline CDR1 and CDR2 sequences are LNHDA and SQIVND (reference sequence). CDR3 DNA sequence: TGTGCCAGTAGTTTACCCGGGACAGGGCGAGGAAACACCATATATTTT. Its translation is CASSLPGTGRGNTIYF.

The V call is TRBV11-2, the J call TRBJ1-1; 8 bases match TRBD1. V lost 2 bases and J lost 4; bases outside the gene matches: 3. CDR1 is SGHAT, CDR2 FQNNGV, per germline. This CDR3 has 14 residues. The CDR3, as DNA: TGTGCCAGCAGCTTAAGAGGACAGGGCACTGAAGCTTTCTTT. Translation: CASSLRGQGTEAFF. Using reference TRBV11-2 and TRBJ1-1 for the parts outside the CDR3, the full variable domain is EAGVAQSPRYKIIEKRQSVAFWCNPISGHATLYWYQQILGQGPKLLIQFQNNGVVDDSQLPKDRFSAERLKGVDSTLKIQPAKLEDSAVYLCASSLRGQGTEAFFGQGTRLTVV.

The genes are TRBV7-8 and TRBJ1-6, with a weak D call TRBD1 (6 bases). This CDR3 spans 17 amino acids. V shed 5 bases and J shed 0 bases, with 14 bases lying between them. Per the germline V gene, CDR1 is SGHVS and CDR2 is FQNEAQ. CDR3 amino acids: CASSPHTGSSYNSPLHF. CDR3 coding DNA: TGTGCCAGCAGCCCGCACACAGGGAGCTCCTATAATTCACCCCTCCACTTT.

V gene TRBV4-1 combines with J gene TRBJ2-7; D is unclear. The CDR3 runs 13 residues. Trimming took off 1 base at V and 1 base at J, with 5 bases between the two ends. The V gene's germline CDR1 is MGHRA and CDR2 YSYEKL. In DNA, the CDR3 is TGCGCCAGCAGCCAAGCCAGGTCCTACGAGCAGTACTTC. Translation: CASSQARSYEQYF.

DNA of the CDR3: TGTGCCAGCAGTTCCTCAGGGGAACGTGGAAACACCATATATTTT. Translation gives CASSSSGERGNTIYF. This chain joins TRBV28 and TRBJ1-3; maybe TRBD1 (6 bases). Trimming shortened V by 4 bases and J by 3 bases, and 13 bases separated the two germline ends. Germline V gene sequence: CDR1 MDHEN, CDR2 SYDVKM. The CDR3 contains 15 residues. The complete variable domain, with remaining parts taken from reference TRBV28 and TRBJ1-3, reads DVKVTQSSRYLVKRTGEKVFLECVQDMDHENMFWYRQDPGLGLRLIYFSYDVKMKEKGDIPEGYSVSREKKERFSLILESASTNQTSMYLCASSSSGERGNTIYFGEGSWLTVV.

In DNA, the CDR3 is TGTGCCAGCAGCTTAATAGGGGGCGCTGGGAATGAGCAGTTCTTC. This translates into CASSLIGGAGNEQFF. The chain has TRBV7-8 and TRBJ2-1, with TRBD1 matching over 7 bases. V dropped 2 bases and J dropped 7; count of bases not matched to a gene: 8. The CDR3 sequence is 15 residues long. Germline V gives CDR1 SGHVS, CDR2 FQNEAQ.

CDR3 in amino acids: CASGRGGTGELFF. CDR3 in DNA: TGTGCCAGCGGGCGGGGGGGCACCGGGGAGCTGTTTTTT. The chain is built from TRBV27 and TRBJ2-2; 9 bases are a match to TRBD2. Germline V lookup: CDR1 MNHEY, CDR2 SMNVEV (reference sequence). Unmatched junction bases numbered 2, after V lost 8 bases and J lost 4 bases. The CDR3 loop spans 13 amino acids.

The rearrangement joins TRBV5-1 to TRBJ2-7, with 10 bases identical to TRBD2. Germline values: CDR1 SGHRS, CDR2 YFSETQ. The junction had 8 bases not matched to a gene; V was cut back by 4 bases and J by 7 bases. This CDR3 is 14 amino acids long. The CDR3 loop reads CASSESGRAREQYF. The CDR3 DNA reads TGCGCCAGCAGCGAGAGCGGGAGGGCCAGAGAGCAGTACTTC.

The CDR3 sequence is CSVATGWSNQPQHF. CDR3 nucleotides: TGCAGCGTTGCGACAGGGTGGAGCAATCAGCCCCAGCATTTT. The gene calls are TRBV29-1 and TRBJ1-5; 7 nucleotides agree with TRBD1. The CDR3 length is 14 residues. V trimming: 4 bases; J trimming: 1 base; junction bases outside the gene matches: 4. Germline CDR1 is SQVTM and CDR2 is ANQGSEA.

The chain employs TRBV7-3 and TRBJ2-5, with D maybe TRBD1 (5 bases). Deletions cut 3 bases from V and 5 bases from J, with 13 bases between. CDR3 size: 14 residues. Germline loops: CDR1 SGHTA, CDR2 FQGTGA. The CDR3 region has the DNA TGTGCCAGCAGCTTCTCAGGACAAAGCGAGACCCAGTACTTC. Its protein is CASSFSGQSETQYF.

The chain couples TRBV7-9 to TRBJ2-5; 8 bases are a match to TRBD2. CDR1 is SEHNR and CDR2 is FQNEAQ in the germline V gene (reference sequence). With 5 bases clipped from V and 5 bases from J, the junction kept 10 bases outside the gene matches. The CDR3 has 15 residues. CDR3 loop: CASSNLGGALETQYF. As DNA, the CDR3 is TGTGCCAGCAGCAACCTCGGGGGGGCCTTGGAGACCCAGTACTTC.

The table lists this clone with a few counts. V is TRBV7-8 and J is TRBJ1-1, with D tentatively TRBD1 (5 bases). This CDR3 contains 13 residues. CDR1 and CDR2 from the germline V gene are SGHVS and FQNEAQ. Between the trimmed V and J ends, which lost 5 bases and 10 bases, there was a span of 17 bases. For the CDR3, the DNA is TGTGCCAGCAGCCATGGGGCGAGTATCGGAGCTTTCTTT. Its protein product is CASSHGASIGAFF.

The genes are TRBV23-1 and TRBJ2-3; the D gene is possibly TRBD2 (6 bases). Being an ORF, TRBV23-1 has a function that is uncertain. V was shortened by 11 bases and J by 4 bases, with 10 bases between the two germline ends. The CDR3 runs to 11 residues. CDR3 nucleotides: TGCGCCCGGAGGGCCCCAGATACGCAGTATTTT. Protein product: CARRAPDTQYF.

The gene calls are TRBV28 and TRBJ2-1, with 9 bases that match TRBD1. This CDR3 has 15 amino acids. Germline V gene data show CDR1 as MDHEN and CDR2 as SYDVKM. With 6 bases clipped from V and 5 bases from J, the junction kept 8 bases outside the gene matches. CDR3: CASSPGQGGHNEQFF. DNA of the CDR3: TGTGCCAGCAGCCCGGGACAGGGAGGACACAATGAGCAGTTCTTC.

The rearrangement links TRBV6-5 to TRBJ2-3; a weak D match, TRBD1 (7 bases). The CDR3 contains 15 residues. V shed 7 bases and J shed 2 bases, with 16 bases lying between them. Germline V gives CDR1 MNHEY, CDR2 SVGAGI. CDR3 in DNA: TGTGCCAGCACCCAAGGCAGGGGGGCCACAGATACGCAGTATTTT. This gives the protein CASTQGRGATDTQYF.

The V gene is TRBV11-1, the J gene TRBJ2-3; perhaps TRBD2 as D (7 bases). V lost 8 bases, J lost 1 base, and 19 bases lay in between. The CDR3 extends over 16 amino acids. Germline V CDR1 and CDR2: SGHAT, FQDESV (reference sequence). The CDR3 sequence is CASGFGGRGGTDTQYF. The CDR3 DNA is TGTGCCAGCGGGTTCGGGGGGCGGGGCGGCACAGATACGCAGTATTTT.

The V gene is TRBV29-1, the J gene TRBJ2-5; 13 bases fit TRBD2. The germline CDR1 and CDR2 sequences are SQVTM and ANQGSEA. V shed 6 bases and J 2 bases; nucleotides not matched to a gene: 9. The CDR3 is made up of 16 amino acids. CDR3 sequence reads: CSVLPMTSGRQETQYF. DNA of the CDR3: TGCAGCGTCCTCCCCATGACTAGCGGGAGGCAAGAGACCCAGTACTTC.

This chain links TRBV4-1 with TRBJ1-1; D may be TRBD1 (5 bases). Germline loops: CDR1 MGHRA, CDR2 YSYEKL. There are 16 residues in the CDR3. Trimming took 1 base from V and 5 from J, leaving 17 bases between them. CDR3 coding DNA: TGCGCCAGCAGCCAAGTTCCCGGCAGGGTAGGGACTGAAGCTTTCTTT. It codes for CASSQVPGRVGTEAFF.